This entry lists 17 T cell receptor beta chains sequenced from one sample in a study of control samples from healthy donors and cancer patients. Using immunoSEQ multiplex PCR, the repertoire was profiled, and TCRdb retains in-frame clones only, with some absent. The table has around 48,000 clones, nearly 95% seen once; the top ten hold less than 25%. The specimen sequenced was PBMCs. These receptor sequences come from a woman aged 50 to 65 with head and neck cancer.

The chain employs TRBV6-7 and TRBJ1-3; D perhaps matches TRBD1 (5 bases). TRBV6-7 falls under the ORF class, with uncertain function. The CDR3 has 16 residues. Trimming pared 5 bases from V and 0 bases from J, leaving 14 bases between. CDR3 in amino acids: CASSTLDSASGNTIYF. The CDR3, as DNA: TGTGCCAGCAGTACCCTCGACAGTGCCTCTGGAAACACCATATATTTT.

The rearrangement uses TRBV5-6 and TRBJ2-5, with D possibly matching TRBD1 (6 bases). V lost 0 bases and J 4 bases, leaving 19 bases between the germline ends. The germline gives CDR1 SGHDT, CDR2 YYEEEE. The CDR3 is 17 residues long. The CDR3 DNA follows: TGTGCCAGCAGCTTGGTGGGGGCCGACCTTCTAGGAGAGACCCAGTACTTC. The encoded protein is CASSLVGADLLGETQYF.

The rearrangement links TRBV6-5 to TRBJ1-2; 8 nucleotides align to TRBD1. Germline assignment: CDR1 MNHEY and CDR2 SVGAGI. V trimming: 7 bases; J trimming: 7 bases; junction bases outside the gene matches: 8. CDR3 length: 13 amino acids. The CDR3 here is CASKGAGGPGYTF. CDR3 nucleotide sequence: TGTGCCAGCAAAGGAGCAGGGGGCCCTGGCTACACCTTC.

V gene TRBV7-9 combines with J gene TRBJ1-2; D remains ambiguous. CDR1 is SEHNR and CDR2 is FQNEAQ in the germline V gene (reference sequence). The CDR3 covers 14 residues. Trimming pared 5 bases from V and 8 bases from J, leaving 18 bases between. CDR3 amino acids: CASSPGSALGGYTF. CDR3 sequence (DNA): TGTGCCAGCAGCCCGGGGAGTGCCTTGGGGGGCTACACCTTC.

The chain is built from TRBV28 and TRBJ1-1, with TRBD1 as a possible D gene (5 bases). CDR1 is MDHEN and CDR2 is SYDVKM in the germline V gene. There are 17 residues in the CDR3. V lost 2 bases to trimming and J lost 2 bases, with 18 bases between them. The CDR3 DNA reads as TGTGCCAGCAGTTTAACCTTCCGGGGGGGAATAAACACTGAAGCTTTCTTT. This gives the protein CASSLTFRGGINTEAFF. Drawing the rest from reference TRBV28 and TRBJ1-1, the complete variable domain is DVKVTQSSRYLVKRTGEKVFLECVQDMDHENMFWYRQDPGLGLRLIYFSYDVKMKEKGDIPEGYSVSREKKERFSLILESASTNQTSMYLCASSLTFRGGINTEAFFGQGTRLTVV.

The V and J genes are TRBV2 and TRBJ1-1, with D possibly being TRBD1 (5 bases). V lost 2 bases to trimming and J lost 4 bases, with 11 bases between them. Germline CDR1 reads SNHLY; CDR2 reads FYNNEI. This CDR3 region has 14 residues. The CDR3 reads CASSEHGRATEAFF. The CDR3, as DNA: TGTGCCAGCAGTGAACATGGCAGGGCCACTGAAGCTTTCTTT. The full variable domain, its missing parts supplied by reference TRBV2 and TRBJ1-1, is EPEVTQTPSHQVTQMGQEVILRCVPISNHLYFYWYRQILGQKVEFLVSFYNNEISEKSEIFDDQFSVERPDGSNFTLKIRSTKLEDSAMYFCASSEHGRATEAFFGQGTRLTVV.

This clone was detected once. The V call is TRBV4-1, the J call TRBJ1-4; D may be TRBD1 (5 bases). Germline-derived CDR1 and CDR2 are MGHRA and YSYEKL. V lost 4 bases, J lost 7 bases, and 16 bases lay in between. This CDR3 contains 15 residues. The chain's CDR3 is CASSRIGGGFEKLFF. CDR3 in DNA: TGCGCCAGCAGCCGGATAGGCGGGGGATTTGAAAAACTGTTTTTT.

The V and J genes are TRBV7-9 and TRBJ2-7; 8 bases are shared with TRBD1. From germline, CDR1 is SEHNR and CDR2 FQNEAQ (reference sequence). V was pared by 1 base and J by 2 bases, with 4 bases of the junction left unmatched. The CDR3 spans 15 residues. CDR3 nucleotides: TGTGCCAGCAGCTTAGTTGACAGGGGACCCTACGAGCAGTACTTC. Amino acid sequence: CASSLVDRGPYEQYF.

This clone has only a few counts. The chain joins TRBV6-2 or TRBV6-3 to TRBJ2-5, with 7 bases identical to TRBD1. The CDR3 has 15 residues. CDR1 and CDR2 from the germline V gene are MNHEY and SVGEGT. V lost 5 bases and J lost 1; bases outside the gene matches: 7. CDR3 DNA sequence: TGTGCCAGCAGTCCCTTCGACAGGGCCCAAGAGACCCAGTACTTC. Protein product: CASSPFDRAQETQYF.

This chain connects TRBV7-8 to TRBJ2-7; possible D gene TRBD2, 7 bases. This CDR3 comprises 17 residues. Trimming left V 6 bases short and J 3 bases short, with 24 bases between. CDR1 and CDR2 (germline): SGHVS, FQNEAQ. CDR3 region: CASSLGGGGEASYEQYF. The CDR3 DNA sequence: TGTGCCAGCAGTCTTGGGGGCGGGGGCGAGGCAAGCTACGAGCAGTACTTC. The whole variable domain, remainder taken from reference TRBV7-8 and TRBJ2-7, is GAGVSQSPRYKVAKRGQDVALRCDPISGHVSLFWYQQALGQGPEFLTYFQNEAQLDKSGLPSDRFFAERPEGSVSTLKIQRTQQEDSAVYLCASSLGGGGEASYEQYFGPGTRLTVT.

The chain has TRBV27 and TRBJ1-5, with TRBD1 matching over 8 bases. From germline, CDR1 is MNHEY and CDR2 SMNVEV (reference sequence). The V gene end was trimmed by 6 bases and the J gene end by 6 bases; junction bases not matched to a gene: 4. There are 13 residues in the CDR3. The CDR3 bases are TGTGCCAGCAGGGGGACAGGTTTTCAGCCCCAGCATTTT. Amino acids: CASRGTGFQPQHF.

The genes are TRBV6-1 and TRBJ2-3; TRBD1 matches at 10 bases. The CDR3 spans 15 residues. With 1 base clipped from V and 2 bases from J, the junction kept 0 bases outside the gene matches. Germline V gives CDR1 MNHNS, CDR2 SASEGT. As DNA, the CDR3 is TGTGCCAGCAGTGAAGGACAGGGGGCCACAGATACGCAGTATTTT. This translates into CASSEGQGATDTQYF.

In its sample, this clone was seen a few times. DNA for the CDR3: TGTGCCACCAGTGATTTCCGGGATGGCGACAATGAGCAGTTCTTC. Its protein is CATSDFRDGDNEQFF. The chain combines TRBV24-1 with TRBJ2-1; D perhaps matches TRBD2 (5 bases). CDR1 and CDR2 from the germline V gene are KGHDR and SFDVKD. V was shortened by 1 base and J by 5 bases, with 11 bases between the two germline ends. This CDR3 spans 15 amino acids.

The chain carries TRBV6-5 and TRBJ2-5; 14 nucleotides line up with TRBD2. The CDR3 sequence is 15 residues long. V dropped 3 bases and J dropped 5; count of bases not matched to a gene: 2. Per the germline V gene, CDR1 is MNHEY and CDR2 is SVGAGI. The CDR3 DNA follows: TGTGCCAGCAGTTATGGGACTAGCGGGAGTGAGACCCAGTACTTC. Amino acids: CASSYGTSGSETQYF.

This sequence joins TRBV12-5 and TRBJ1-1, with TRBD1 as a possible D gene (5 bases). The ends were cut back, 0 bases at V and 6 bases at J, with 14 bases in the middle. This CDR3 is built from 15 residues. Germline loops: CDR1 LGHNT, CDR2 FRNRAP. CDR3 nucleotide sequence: TGTGCTAGTGGTTTGGTACCTGCAGGGAGGGCTGAAGCTTTCTTT. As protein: CASGLVPAGRAEAFF.

As DNA, the CDR3 is TGTGCCAGCAGTGATGGGGCGATTTACACAGATACGCAGTATTTT. It translates to CASSDGAIYTDTQYF. The chain couples TRBV2 to TRBJ2-3, with D maybe TRBD1 (5 bases). This CDR3 comprises 15 residues. Trimming took 3 bases from V and 2 from J, leaving 12 bases between them. Germline values: CDR1 SNHLY, CDR2 FYNNEI.

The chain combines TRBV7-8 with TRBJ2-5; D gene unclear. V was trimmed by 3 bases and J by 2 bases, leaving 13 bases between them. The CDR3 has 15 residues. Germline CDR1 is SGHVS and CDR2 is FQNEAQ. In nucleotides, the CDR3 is TGTGCCAGCAGCTTTGCACAGACCTTGCAAGAGACCCAGTACTTC. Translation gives CASSFAQTLQETQYF. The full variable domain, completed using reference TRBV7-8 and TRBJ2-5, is GAGVSQSPRYKVAKRGQDVALRCDPISGHVSLFWYQQALGQGPEFLTYFQNEAQLDKSGLPSDRFFAERPEGSVSTLKIQRTQQEDSAVYLCASSFAQTLQETQYFGPGTRLLVL.